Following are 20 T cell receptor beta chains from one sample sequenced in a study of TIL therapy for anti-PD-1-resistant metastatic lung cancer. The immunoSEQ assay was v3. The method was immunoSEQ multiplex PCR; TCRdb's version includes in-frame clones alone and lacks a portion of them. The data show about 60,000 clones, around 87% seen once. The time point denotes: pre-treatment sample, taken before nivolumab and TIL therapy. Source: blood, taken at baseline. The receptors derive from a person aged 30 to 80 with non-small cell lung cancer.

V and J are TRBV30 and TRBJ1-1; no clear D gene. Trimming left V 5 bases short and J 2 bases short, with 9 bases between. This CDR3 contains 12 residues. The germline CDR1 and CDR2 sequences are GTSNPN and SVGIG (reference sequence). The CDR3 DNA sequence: TGTGCCTGGGGGCACTCAAACACTGAAGCTTTCTTT. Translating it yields CAWGHSNTEAFF.

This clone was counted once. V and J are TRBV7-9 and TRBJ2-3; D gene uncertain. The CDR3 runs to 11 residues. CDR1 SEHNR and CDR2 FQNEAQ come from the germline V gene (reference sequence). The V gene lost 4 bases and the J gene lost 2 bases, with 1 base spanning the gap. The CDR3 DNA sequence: TGTGCCAGCAGCTACACAGATACGCAGTATTTT. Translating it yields CASSYTDTQYF.

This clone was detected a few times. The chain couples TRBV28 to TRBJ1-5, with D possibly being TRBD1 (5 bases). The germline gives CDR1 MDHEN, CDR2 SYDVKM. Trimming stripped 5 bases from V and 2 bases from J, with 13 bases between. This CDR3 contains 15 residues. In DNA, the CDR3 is TGTGCCAGCAGTCCCGGTGGGGCGGGCAATCAGCCCCAGCATTTT. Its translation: CASSPGGAGNQPQHF.

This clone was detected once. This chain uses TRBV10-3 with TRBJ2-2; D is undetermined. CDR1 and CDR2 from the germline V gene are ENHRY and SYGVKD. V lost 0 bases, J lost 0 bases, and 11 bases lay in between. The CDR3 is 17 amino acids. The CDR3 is CAISESGFRPNTGELFF. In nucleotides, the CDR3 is TGTGCCATCAGTGAGTCGGGGTTTCGCCCGAACACCGGGGAGCTGTTTTTT.

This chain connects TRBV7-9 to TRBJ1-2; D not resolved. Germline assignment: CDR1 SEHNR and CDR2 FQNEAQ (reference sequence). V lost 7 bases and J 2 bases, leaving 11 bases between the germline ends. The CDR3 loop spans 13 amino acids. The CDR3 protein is CASTDDQNYGYTF. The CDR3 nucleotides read TGTGCCAGCACTGACGACCAGAACTATGGCTACACCTTC.

CDR3 DNA: TGTGCCTGGAGTCCTACCGGGGGCGCGGGTGGCTACACCTTC. It yields the protein CAWSPTGGAGGYTF. The chain joins TRBV30 to TRBJ1-2; the D gene is possibly TRBD1 (6 bases). The V gene's germline CDR1 is GTSNPN and CDR2 SVGIG (reference sequence). This CDR3 is 14 amino acids long. V dropped 2 bases and J dropped 7 bases, with 17 bases sitting between them.

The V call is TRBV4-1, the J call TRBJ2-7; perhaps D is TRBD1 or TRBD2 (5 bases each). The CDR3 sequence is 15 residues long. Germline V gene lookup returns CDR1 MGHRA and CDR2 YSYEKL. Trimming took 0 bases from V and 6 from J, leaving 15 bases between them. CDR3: CASSQEGTRAGEQYF. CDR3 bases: TGCGCCAGCAGCCAAGAAGGCACCAGGGCGGGCGAGCAGTACTTC.

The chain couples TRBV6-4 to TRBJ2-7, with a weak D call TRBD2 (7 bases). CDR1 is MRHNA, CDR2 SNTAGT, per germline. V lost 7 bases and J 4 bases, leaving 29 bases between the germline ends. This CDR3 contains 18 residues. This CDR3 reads CASITGQSGLVFRYEQYF. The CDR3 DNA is TGTGCCAGCATTACCGGACAGTCCGGACTAGTGTTTCGGTACGAGCAGTACTTC.

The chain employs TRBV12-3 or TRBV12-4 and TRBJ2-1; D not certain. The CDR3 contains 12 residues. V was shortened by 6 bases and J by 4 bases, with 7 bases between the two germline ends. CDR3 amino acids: CASRLGYNEQFF. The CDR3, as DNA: TGTGCCAGCAGACTGGGGTACAATGAGCAGTTCTTC.

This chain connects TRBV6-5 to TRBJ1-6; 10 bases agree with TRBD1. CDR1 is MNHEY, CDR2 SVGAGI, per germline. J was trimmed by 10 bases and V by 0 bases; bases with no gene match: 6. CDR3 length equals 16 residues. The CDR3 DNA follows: TGTGCCAGCAGTTACTCAGTGACAGGGGGCGAGTCACCCCTCCACTTT. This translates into CASSYSVTGGESPLHF.

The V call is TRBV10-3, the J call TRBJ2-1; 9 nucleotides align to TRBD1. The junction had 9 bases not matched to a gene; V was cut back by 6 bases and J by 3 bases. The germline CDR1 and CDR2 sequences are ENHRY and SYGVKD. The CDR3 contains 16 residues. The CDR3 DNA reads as TGTGCCATCAGCAGGGACAGGGACAGTCGCTACAATGAGCAGTTCTTC. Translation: CAISRDRDSRYNEQFF.

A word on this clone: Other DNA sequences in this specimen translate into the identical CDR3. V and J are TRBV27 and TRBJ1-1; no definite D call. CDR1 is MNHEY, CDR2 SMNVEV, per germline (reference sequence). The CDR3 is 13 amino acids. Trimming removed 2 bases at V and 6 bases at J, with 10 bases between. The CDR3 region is CASSLRRSAEAFF. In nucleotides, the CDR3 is TGTGCCAGCAGTTTACGTAGGAGCGCTGAAGCTTTCTTT.

In DNA, the CDR3 is TGTGCCAGCAGATCCTTGGGACGGGGCACCGATGGCTACACCTTC. Its translation is CASRSLGRGTDGYTF. The chain joins TRBV21-1 to TRBJ1-2. TRBV21-1 is reported as a pseudogene. The CDR3 length is 15 residues.

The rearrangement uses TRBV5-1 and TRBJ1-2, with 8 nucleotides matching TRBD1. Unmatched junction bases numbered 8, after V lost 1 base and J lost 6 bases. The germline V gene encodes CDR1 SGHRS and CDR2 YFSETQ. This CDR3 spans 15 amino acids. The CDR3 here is CASSLLQGAVDGYTF. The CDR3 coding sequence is TGCGCCAGCAGCTTGCTCCAGGGGGCGGTCGATGGCTACACCTTC.

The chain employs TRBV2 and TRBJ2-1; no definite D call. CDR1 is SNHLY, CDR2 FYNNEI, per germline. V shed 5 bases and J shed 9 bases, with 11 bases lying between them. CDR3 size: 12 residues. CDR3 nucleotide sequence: TGTGCCAGCAGTTTCGGGTTAGGTGAGCAGTTCTTC. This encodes CASSFGLGEQFF.

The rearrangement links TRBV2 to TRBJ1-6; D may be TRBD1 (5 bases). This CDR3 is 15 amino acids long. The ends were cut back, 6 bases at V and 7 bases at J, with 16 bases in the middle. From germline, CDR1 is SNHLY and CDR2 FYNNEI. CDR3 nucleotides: TGTGCCAGCAGCGAGCCGGGGGTGGTAAATTCACCCCTCCACTTT. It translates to CASSEPGVVNSPLHF.

CDR3 DNA sequence: TGTGCCAGCAGCCGGACAGAAAACACTGAAGCTTTCTTT. Amino acids: CASSRTENTEAFF. The chain joins TRBV6-2 or TRBV6-3 to TRBJ1-1, with a weak D call TRBD1 (6 bases). The CDR3 runs to 13 residues. CDR1 and CDR2 from the germline V gene are MNHEY and SVGEGT. V lost 6 bases and J lost 2, with 10 bases in between.

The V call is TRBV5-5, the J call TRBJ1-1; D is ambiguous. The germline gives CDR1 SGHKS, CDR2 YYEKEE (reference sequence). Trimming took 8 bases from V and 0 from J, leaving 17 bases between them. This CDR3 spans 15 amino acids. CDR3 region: CASYPGSFMNTEAFF. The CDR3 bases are TGTGCCAGTTATCCGGGGAGCTTCATGAACACTGAAGCTTTCTTT.

The CDR3 coding sequence is TGTGCCAGCTCCATCGAAGCGGGGGGTCCCTACGAGCAGTACTTC. Amino acids: CASSIEAGGPYEQYF. The chain is built from TRBV6-4 and TRBJ2-7; 9 positions match TRBD2. Trimming took 8 bases from V and 2 from J; bases not matched to a gene: 10. The CDR3 runs to 15 residues. Per the germline V gene, CDR1 is MRHNA and CDR2 is SNTAGT.

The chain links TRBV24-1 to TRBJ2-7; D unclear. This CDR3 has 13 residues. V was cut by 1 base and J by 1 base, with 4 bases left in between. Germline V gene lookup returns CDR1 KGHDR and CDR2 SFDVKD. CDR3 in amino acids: CATSDLESYEQYF. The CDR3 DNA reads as TGTGCCACCAGTGATTTAGAATCCTACGAGCAGTACTTC.